This passage covers 14 T cell receptor beta chains from one sample sequenced in a study of cytomegalovirus exposure and HLA in healthy donors. Use of 60 Vbeta and 13 Jbeta primers characterized the PCR. Sequenced by immunoSEQ multiplex PCR; TCRdb stores in-frame clones only, minus some. The sample consists of over 100,000 clones, roughly three quarters of them appearing once. The sample was PBMCs. The receptors were gathered from a woman between 45 and 65 years old in good health and CMV-seropositive.

This clone has a handful of counts. V and J are TRBV23-1 and TRBJ1-5, with a possible D match to TRBD1 (6 bases). TRBV23-1 is an ORF for which the function is uncertain. Between the trimmed V and J ends, which lost 0 bases and 0 bases, there was a span of 12 bases. The CDR3 extends over 17 amino acids. CDR3 in amino acids: CASSQSKQGYSNQPQHF. The CDR3 DNA sequence: TGCGCCAGCAGTCAATCGAAACAGGGCTATAGCAATCAGCCCCAGCATTTT.

This clone occurred once. V and J are TRBV7-9 and TRBJ2-6, with 11 bases aligning to TRBD1. The trim removed 4 bases at V and 1 base at J, leaving 9 bases unmatched. Germline CDR1 and CDR2: SEHNR and FQNEAQ (reference sequence). The CDR3 has 19 residues. CDR3 in amino acids: CASSYGQGAMISGANVLTF. The CDR3 nucleotides are TGTGCCAGCAGCTACGGACAGGGGGCGATGATATCTGGGGCCAACGTCCTGACTTTC.

V usage is TRBV11-2 and J usage is TRBJ1-1, with TRBD1 matching over 8 bases. This CDR3 spans 15 amino acids. V lost 4 bases to trimming and J lost 3 bases; unmatched junction nucleotides: 7. Germline V gene data show CDR1 as SGHAT and CDR2 as FQNNGV. The CDR3 DNA follows: TGTGCCAGCAGCTATCGGACAGGGCGCGACACTGAAGCTTTCTTT. Translation: CASSYRTGRDTEAFF.

The chain links TRBV2 to TRBJ1-1; 8 bases are a match to TRBD1. V shed 6 bases and J 4 bases; nucleotides not matched to a gene: 10. This CDR3 has 15 amino acids. The germline V gene has CDR1 SNHLY and CDR2 FYNNEI. The CDR3 here is CASSARQGTGTEAFF. For the CDR3, the DNA is TGTGCCAGCAGCGCCCGACAGGGGACCGGCACTGAAGCTTTCTTT.

This rearrangement joins TRBV7-2 to TRBJ2-7; TRBD1 aligns across 8 bases. This CDR3 has 16 amino acids. From germline, CDR1 is SGHTA and CDR2 FQGNSA. V was pared by 0 bases and J by 2 bases, with 6 bases of the junction left unmatched. CDR3 sequence (DNA): TGTGCCAGCAGCTTAGCGCCTACAGGGGGGACCTACGAGCAGTACTTC. Its translation is CASSLAPTGGTYEQYF.

The CDR3 bases are TGCGCCAGCAGCTTAGGGCGGGGGAGCTTCCAAGAGACCCAGTACTTC. Its translation is CASSLGRGSFQETQYF. The chain links TRBV5-1 to TRBJ2-5, with 7 bases fitting TRBD2. Germline assignment: CDR1 SGHRS and CDR2 YFSETQ. Trimming cost V 2 bases and J 1 base; bases outside gene matches: 8. The CDR3 contains 16 residues.

The chain has TRBV7-9 and TRBJ1-4; D not certain. Between the trimmed V and J ends, which lost 1 base and 3 bases, there was a span of 6 bases. The CDR3 contains 14 residues. Per germline, CDR1 SEHNR and CDR2 FQNEAQ (reference sequence). The DNA of the CDR3 is TGTGCCAGCAGCTTAGGGCAGGCTAATGAAAAACTGTTTTTT. This codes for CASSLGQANEKLFF.

There are a few counts of this clone. The genes are TRBV6-5 and TRBJ1-2; 9 bases are shared with TRBD1. The junction had 7 bases not matched to a gene; V was cut back by 6 bases and J by 2 bases. The CDR3 runs to 15 residues. The germline V gene has CDR1 MNHEY and CDR2 SVGAGI. CDR3 protein: CASSPAGQGNYGYTF. CDR3 DNA sequence: TGTGCCAGCAGCCCTGCAGGACAGGGGAACTATGGCTACACCTTC.

V and J are TRBV25-1 and TRBJ2-7, with TRBD2 as a possible D gene (6 bases). CDR1 is MGHDK and CDR2 is SYGVNS in the germline V gene. The germline V and J ends were trimmed by 3 bases and 3 bases, with 12 bases remaining between them. The CDR3 runs to 14 residues. As DNA, the CDR3 is TGTGCCAGCAGTGATGGTGGGGAGGACTACGAGCAGTACTTC. Its translation is CASSDGGEDYEQYF.

The J gene is TRBJ1-6, the V gene TRBV7-2, with D unclear. Germline V gene sequence: CDR1 SGHTA, CDR2 FQGNSA. V lost 1 base, J lost 11 bases, and 9 bases lay in between. The CDR3 runs 13 residues. The CDR3 nucleotides read TGTGCCAGCAGCTTAGGCACTCGTCCACCCCTCCACTTT. Its translation is CASSLGTRPPLHF.

This clone was counted between two and nine times. The chain carries TRBV5-5 and TRBJ2-3, with a tentative D call TRBD2 (6 bases). The germline V gene encodes CDR1 SGHKS and CDR2 YYEKEE (reference sequence). V dropped 3 bases and J dropped 6 bases, with 11 bases sitting between them. This CDR3 comprises 13 residues. CDR3 sequence (DNA): TGTGCCAGCAGCTCTCCTAGCGCGGATACGCAGTATTTT. Translating gives CASSSPSADTQYF.

The rearrangement uses TRBV27 and TRBJ2-3; TRBD2 aligns across 9 bases. Per the germline V gene, CDR1 is MNHEY and CDR2 is SMNVEV (reference sequence). The ends lost 10 bases at V and 4 bases at J; junction bases unmatched: 3. The CDR3 runs 12 residues. The CDR3 DNA follows: TGTGCCATACGGACTAGCGCAGATACGCAGTATTTT. Protein sequence: CAIRTSADTQYF.

The genes are TRBV15 and TRBJ1-4; 8 bases line up with TRBD1. Unmatched junction bases numbered 3, after V lost 3 bases and J lost 3 bases. Per germline, CDR1 LNHNV and CDR2 YYDKDF (reference sequence). This CDR3 is built from 15 residues. As DNA, the CDR3 is TGTGCCACCAGCAGCCGACAGGGGTCTAATGAAAAACTGTTTTTT. It is translated as CATSSRQGSNEKLFF.

The chain joins TRBV27 to TRBJ1-2; D unclear. CDR3 length equals 15 residues. Germline CDR1 reads MNHEY; CDR2 reads SMNVEV (reference sequence). The V and J ends lost 3 bases and 11 bases respectively, with 22 bases between them. The DNA of the CDR3 is TGTGCCAGCAGTTTCTACCACGACACCCTAACCCCATACACCTTC. Translating gives CASSFYHDTLTPYTF.